Below are 30 T cell receptor beta chains sequenced from a single sample in a study of shared clonotypes between healthy human individuals. CD45RO-negative cells were positively selected for CCR7, leaving out terminally differentiated effector memory CD45RA+ cells. Assay used: immunoSEQ multiplex PCR; TCRdb lists only in-frame clones, some missing. Here the sample spans over 800,000 clones, more than 85% being singletons. Sequenced material: naive CD8+ T cells sorted from blood. These receptors were obtained from a man aged 25-45 years in good health.

The chain recombines TRBV7-2 with TRBJ2-4; perhaps TRBD2 as D (6 bases). V lost 1 base and J 8 bases, leaving 15 bases between the germline ends. Germline CDR1 SGHTA, CDR2 FQGNSA. The CDR3 has 15 residues. CDR3 amino acids: CASSLVRRDEDIQYF. CDR3 DNA sequence: TGTGCCAGCAGCTTAGTTAGGCGGGACGAGGACATTCAGTACTTC.

This chain uses TRBV21-1 with TRBJ2-7; the table's TRBD2 call for D was not verified on the DNA. TRBV21-1 is noted as a pseudogene. This CDR3 has 18 amino acids. DNA of the CDR3: TGTGCCAGCAGCAACACGCACCTGACTAGTCCTATCTCCTACGAGCAGTACTTC. Its translation: CASSNTHLTSPISYEQYF.

Of note for this clone: The DNA is omitted, as the CDR3 cannot be located on it reliably, and the CDR3 follows TCRdb's listing. CDR3 sequence reads: CASSAFGAGELFF. The chain is built from TRBV27 and TRBJ2-2; no DNA check was done on the table's D call, TRBD2. The length of the CDR3 is 13 amino acids, counting both ends. CDR1 MNHEY and CDR2 SMNVEV come from the germline V gene (reference sequence).

The chain combines TRBV4-1 with TRBJ2-3; no definite D call. Trimming left V 0 bases short and J 5 bases short, with 15 bases between. Germline CDR1 MGHRA, CDR2 YSYEKL. CDR3 length: 16 amino acids. CDR3 coding DNA: TGCGCCAGCAGCCAAGAGTTGACTTCAGGCGGAGATACGCAGTATTTT. This sequence encodes CASSQELTSGGDTQYF.

CDR3 in DNA: TGCGCCAGCAGCCAAGATTTAGCAGCGGGAGTATCCGGGGAGCTGTTTTTT. Its translation is CASSQDLAAGVSGELFF. V gene TRBV4-3 combines with J gene TRBJ2-2, with 8 bases matching TRBD2. Germline V gene lookup returns CDR1 LGHNA and CDR2 YSLEER. The CDR3 has 17 amino acids. The ends lost 0 bases at V and 6 bases at J; junction bases unmatched: 9.

CDR3 DNA: TGTGCCAGCAGCTTATTTTCGGGGAACTATGGCTACACCTTC. The encoded protein is CASSLFSGNYGYTF. The rearrangement uses TRBV11-2 and TRBJ1-2; D is uncertain. CDR1 SGHAT and CDR2 FQNNGV come from the germline V gene. Trimming removed 2 bases at V and 2 bases at J, with 9 bases between. This CDR3 has 14 residues.

The chain recombines TRBV25-1 with TRBJ2-5; D not resolved. The CDR3 totals 14 residues. Trimming shortened V by 1 base and J by 0 bases, and 6 bases separated the two germline ends. CDR1 and CDR2 (germline): MGHDK, SYGVNS. The DNA of the CDR3 is TGTGCCAGCAGTGAATCCGGCAACCAAGAGACCCAGTACTTC. Its protein product is CASSESGNQETQYF.

The rearrangement links TRBV7-9 to TRBJ2-7; no clear D gene. The length of the CDR3 is 13 residues. Between the trimmed V and J ends, which lost 5 bases and 3 bases, there was a span of 11 bases. Germline V CDR1 and CDR2: SEHNR, FQNEAQ (reference sequence). This chain's CDR3 is CASSALGDYEQYF. CDR3 in DNA: TGTGCCAGCAGCGCACTCGGTGACTACGAGCAGTACTTC. Variable domain in full (rest from reference TRBV7-9 and TRBJ2-7): DTGVSQNPRHKITKRGQNVTFRCDPISEHNRLYWYRQTLGQGPEFLTYFQNEAQLEKSRLLSDRFSAERPKGSFSTLEIQRTEQGDSAMYLCASSALGDYEQYFGPGTRLTVT.

V gene TRBV11-2 combines with J gene TRBJ2-1, with D possibly being TRBD1 (5 bases). Trimming took off 6 bases at V and 0 bases at J, with 15 bases between the two ends. Germline CDR1 and CDR2: SGHAT and FQNNGV. The CDR3 totals 16 residues. CDR3 bases: TGTGCCAGCAGTCCTGGTAGGGGAAGCTCCTACAATGAGCAGTTCTTC. Translating it yields CASSPGRGSSYNEQFF.

The genes are TRBV15 and TRBJ1-4, with 8 positions matching TRBD1. CDR1 LNHNV and CDR2 YYDKDF come from the germline V gene (reference sequence). The CDR3 has 14 amino acids. J lost 8 bases, V lost 4 bases, and 6 bases had no gene match. Written as DNA, the CDR3 is TGTGCCACCAGCAAGACAGGGGTAGGCGAAAAACTGTTTTTT. Its translation: CATSKTGVGEKLFF.

The chain has TRBV11-3 and TRBJ2-2, with 8 bases matching TRBD2. Germline-derived CDR1 and CDR2 are SGHNT and YENEEA. This CDR3 has 16 residues. V lost 4 bases, J lost 5 bases, and 9 bases stayed unmatched. CDR3 loop: CASSSTTSERTGELFF. The CDR3 DNA reads TGTGCCAGCAGCTCCACGACTAGCGAGCGGACCGGGGAGCTGTTTTTT.

The rearrangement joins TRBV5-4 to TRBJ2-7; possibly TRBD1 for D (6 bases). Germline CDR1 is SGHNT and CDR2 is YYREEE (reference sequence). The length of the CDR3 is 12 residues. V lost 5 bases and J lost 0, with 6 bases in between. This CDR3 reads CASRDSSYEQYF. The DNA of the CDR3 is TGTGCCAGCAGGGACAGCTCCTACGAGCAGTACTTC.

The chain recombines TRBV28 with TRBJ2-7; D is perhaps TRBD1 (5 bases). Trimming cost V 2 bases and J 0 bases, with 11 bases left between them. CDR3 length equals 15 residues. Looked up from germline, CDR1 is MDHEN and CDR2 is SYDVKM. The CDR3 DNA reads as TGTGCCAGCAGTTTAATTCTCAGGGCCTCCTACGAGCAGTACTTC. This encodes CASSLILRASYEQYF.

The chain carries TRBV19 and TRBJ1-5; D is possibly TRBD1 (5 bases). V lost 9 bases and J 4 bases, leaving 22 bases between the germline ends. There are 16 residues in the CDR3. The germline CDR1 and CDR2 sequences are LNHDA and SQIVND (reference sequence). CDR3 loop: CASRDGVGRPNQPQHF. The CDR3 DNA reads as TGTGCCAGCAGAGACGGGGTGGGACGGCCGAATCAGCCCCAGCATTTT.

Points on this clone: Different DNA sequences within this sample yield the same CDR3. The chain employs TRBV27 and TRBJ2-7; 7 positions match TRBD1. Losses at the gene ends were 5 bases for V and 1 base for J; bases not matched to a gene: 5. Germline lookup yields CDR1 MNHEY and CDR2 SMNVEV (reference sequence). The CDR3 has 14 residues. This chain's CDR3 is CASSPRQGSYEQYF. CDR3 DNA sequence: TGTGCCAGCAGTCCAAGACAGGGATCCTACGAGCAGTACTTC.

This rearrangement joins TRBV19 to TRBJ1-1; tentatively, D is TRBD1 (6 bases). The germline gives CDR1 LNHDA, CDR2 SQIVND (reference sequence). V lost 7 bases and J lost 4, with 16 bases in between. CDR3 length equals 14 residues. CDR3 residues: CASNLQGIGTEAFF. CDR3 in DNA: TGTGCCAGTAACCTACAGGGAATTGGCACTGAAGCTTTCTTT. Full variable domain (missing parts from reference TRBV19 and TRBJ1-1): DGGITQSPKYLFRKEGQNVTLSCEQNLNHDAMYWYRQDPGQGLRLIYYSQIVNDFQKGDIAEGYSVSREKKESFPLTVTSAQKNPTAFYLCASNLQGIGTEAFFGQGTRLTVV.

The J gene is TRBJ1-1, the V gene TRBV29-1, with 7 bases that match TRBD1. This CDR3 has 13 amino acids. The germline gives CDR1 SQVTM, CDR2 ANQGSEA. The junction had 8 bases not matched to a gene; V was cut back by 7 bases and J by 3 bases. The CDR3 nucleotides read TGCAGCGCCATACAGGGGTTTGACACTGAAGCTTTCTTT. Translated: CSAIQGFDTEAFF.

This clone was seen only once. The genes are TRBV19 and TRBJ2-1; perhaps TRBD2 as D (6 bases). The V end lost 6 bases, the J end lost 3 bases, and 9 bases lay between the germline ends. CDR3 size: 13 residues. Germline V gives CDR1 LNHDA, CDR2 SQIVND (reference sequence). The CDR3 spells CASSGSGYNEQFF. CDR3 DNA: TGTGCCAGTAGCGGGAGCGGCTACAATGAGCAGTTCTTC.

The genes are TRBV28 and TRBJ2-2; D gene ambiguous. The CDR3 loop spans 15 amino acids. V was clipped by 7 bases and J by 1 base, with 13 bases between them. Germline lookup yields CDR1 MDHEN and CDR2 SYDVKM. This chain's CDR3 is CASTTSPGNTGELFF. CDR3 nucleotide sequence: TGTGCCAGCACCACATCTCCAGGGAACACCGGGGAGCTGTTTTTT.

The J gene is TRBJ2-7, the V gene TRBV28, with 10 bases aligning to TRBD1. The germline V gene has CDR1 MDHEN and CDR2 SYDVKM. With 3 bases clipped from V and 3 bases from J, the junction kept 5 bases outside the gene matches. The length of the CDR3 is 15 residues. In DNA, the CDR3 is TGTGCCAGCAGTTTCGGGACAGGGGAATACTACGAGCAGTACTTC. This sequence encodes CASSFGTGEYYEQYF.

J is TRBJ2-5 and V is TRBV5-4; 12 nucleotides agree with TRBD2. Germline values: CDR1 SGHNT, CDR2 YYREEE (reference sequence). The CDR3 totals 15 residues. After removal of 4 bases from V and 3 bases from J, the junction contained 4 bases not matched to a gene. The CDR3, as DNA: TGTGCCAGCAGCGTGAGACTAGCGGGAGAAGAGACCCAGTACTTC. This codes for CASSVRLAGEETQYF. Filled out from reference TRBV5-4 and TRBJ2-5, the complete variable domain reads ETGVTQSPTHLIKTRGQQVTLRCSSQSGHNTVSWYQQALGQGPQFIFQYYREEENGRGNFPPRFSGLQFPNYSSELNVNALELDDSALYLCASSVRLAGEETQYFGPGTRLLVL.

This rearrangement joins TRBV11-2 to TRBJ2-2, with 8 bases that match TRBD1. The CDR3 has 16 residues. V lost 1 base, J lost 5 bases, and 6 bases stayed unmatched. CDR1 and CDR2 from the germline V gene are SGHAT and FQNNGV. CDR3 residues: CASSLGGRGRTGELFF. CDR3 DNA sequence: TGTGCCAGCAGCTTAGGTGGCAGGGGGCGGACCGGGGAGCTGTTTTTT.

V is TRBV30 and J is TRBJ2-3, with D tentatively TRBD2 (5 bases). V was trimmed by 2 bases and J by 6 bases, leaving 12 bases between them. This CDR3 comprises 13 residues. The germline gives CDR1 GTSNPN, CDR2 SVGIG (reference sequence). The CDR3, as DNA: TGTGCCTGGAGTCCGGGATTAGGGGATACGCAGTATTTT. Protein sequence: CAWSPGLGDTQYF.

V and J are TRBV28 and TRBJ1-1, with TRBD1 as a possible D gene (6 bases). CDR3 length: 12 amino acids. Germline V CDR1 and CDR2: MDHEN, SYDVKM. Trimming stripped 5 bases from V and 6 bases from J, with 10 bases between. This chain's CDR3 is CASSRGGSEAFF. The CDR3 DNA reads as TGTGCCAGCAGTCGAGGGGGTTCTGAAGCTTTCTTT.

This clone was recorded once. This chain links TRBV15 with TRBJ2-5; 7 positions agree with TRBD1. The CDR3 is 19 amino acids. From germline, CDR1 is LNHNV and CDR2 YYDKDF (reference sequence). The V and J ends lost 3 bases and 5 bases, in that order; junction bases with no gene match: 21. CDR3: CATSSTRGVRTGDMETQYF. CDR3 coding DNA: TGTGCCACCAGCAGCACTAGAGGGGTCAGAACAGGGGATATGGAGACCCAGTACTTC.

The V and J genes are TRBV10-3 and TRBJ2-6, with 12 bases aligning to TRBD2. CDR1 and CDR2 from the germline V gene are ENHRY and SYGVKD. The CDR3 spans 17 residues. Trimming at V came to 3 bases and at J to 4 bases, leaving 4 bases not matched to a gene. CDR3 DNA sequence: TGTGCCATCAGTGATCGGACTAGCGGGACCGGGGCCAACGTCCTGACTTTC. It specifies CAISDRTSGTGANVLTF.

This chain links TRBV27 with TRBJ1-5; 7 nucleotides line up with TRBD1. J lost 4 bases, V lost 4 bases, and 1 base had no gene match. Germline V lookup: CDR1 MNHEY, CDR2 SMNVEV (reference sequence). This CDR3 region has 13 residues. CDR3 bases: TGTGCCAGCAGTTCGACAGGGAATCAGCCCCAGCATTTT. It yields the protein CASSSTGNQPQHF.

The CDR3 sequence: CSVEGLNKNIQYF. Written as DNA, the CDR3 is TGCAGCGTTGAAGGTTTGAATAAAAACATTCAGTACTTC. The chain is built from TRBV29-1 and TRBJ2-4; the D is unclear. Trimming removed 1 base at V and 4 bases at J, with 8 bases between. The CDR3 is made up of 13 amino acids. CDR1 is SQVTM and CDR2 is ANQGSEA in the germline V gene.

This sequence joins TRBV5-6 and TRBJ2-7, with D unclear. Looked up from germline, CDR1 is SGHDT and CDR2 is YYEEEE. The CDR3 runs to 12 residues. Between the trimmed V and J ends, which lost 4 bases and 6 bases, there was a span of 11 bases. CDR3 bases: TGTGCCAGCAGCGACCGTAGGTTCGAGCAGTACTTC. Encoded protein: CASSDRRFEQYF.

V is TRBV12-5 and J is TRBJ1-3; 7 bases agree with TRBD1. The germline V gene has CDR1 LGHNT and CDR2 FRNRAP. J lost 3 bases, V lost 0 bases, and 20 bases had no gene match. This CDR3 is 21 amino acids long. CDR3: CASGLVSRDFNRTGFGNTIYF. In nucleotides, the CDR3 is TGTGCTAGTGGTTTGGTTTCCCGGGACTTTAACCGGACAGGTTTTGGAAACACCATATATTTT.